The following is a T cell receptor (beta chain) sequence with its context. Its antigen remains unknown. Second-dose groups at about 4 or about 12 weeks were pooled. The CDR3 is 15 residues long. Germline CDR1 is SGHAT and CDR2 is FQNNGV. Trimming removed 5 bases from V and 4 bases from J; junction bases left unmatched: 10. Only in-frame clones appear in the TCRdb table, and some are missing; sequencing was by immunoSEQ multiplex PCR. Here the sample spans 150,000 to 200,000 clones, roughly 91% being singletons. This sample is drawn from a study of T cell responses to AZD1222 COVID-19 vaccine. The study's findings and limits: An increase in Spike-specific TCR breadth and depth was observed after two AZD1222 doses. In a largely white British group with more females than males, clonal diversity was possibly underestimated. Among those given AZD1222, only 6 or 7 were seropositive at baseline.

The rearrangement joins TRBV11-2 to TRBJ1-2; 7 nucleotides match TRBD1. Specimen: peripheral blood, collected 28 days after the second AZD1222 dose. This clonotype was obtained from an adult who received the AZD1222 COVID-19 vaccine. The CDR3 DNA follows: TGTGCCAGCAGCCCCAGGGGGAGCAAGGGCTATGGCTACACCTTC. This gives the protein CASSPRGSKGYGYTF.